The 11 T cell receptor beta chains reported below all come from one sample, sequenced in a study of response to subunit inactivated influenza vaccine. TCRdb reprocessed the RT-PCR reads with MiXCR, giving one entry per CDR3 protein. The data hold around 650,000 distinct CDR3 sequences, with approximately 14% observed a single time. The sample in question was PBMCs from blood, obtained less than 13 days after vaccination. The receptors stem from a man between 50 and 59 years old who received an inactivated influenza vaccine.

This CDR3 is CASSAGVMTYEQYF. The CDR3, as DNA: TGTGCCAGTAGTGCCGGGGTCATGACCTACGAGCAGTACTTC. The chain joins TRBV19 to TRBJ2-7; TRBD2 might be the D (5 bases). The CDR3 is 14 residues long. V was clipped by 5 bases and J by 2 bases, with 13 bases between them. The V gene's germline CDR1 is LNHDA and CDR2 SQIVND (reference sequence). The complete variable domain, with remaining parts taken from reference TRBV19 and TRBJ2-7, reads DGGITQSPKYLFRKEGQNVTLSCEQNLNHDAMYWYRQDPGQGLRLIYYSQIVNDFQKGDIAEGYSVSREKKESFPLTVTSAQKNPTAFYLCASSAGVMTYEQYFGPGTRLTVT.

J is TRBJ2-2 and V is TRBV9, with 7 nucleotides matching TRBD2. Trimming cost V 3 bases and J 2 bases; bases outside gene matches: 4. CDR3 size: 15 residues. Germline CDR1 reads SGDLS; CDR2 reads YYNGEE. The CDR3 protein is CASSGSGVNTGELFF. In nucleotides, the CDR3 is TGTGCCAGCAGCGGGAGCGGGGTAAACACCGGGGAGCTGTTTTTT. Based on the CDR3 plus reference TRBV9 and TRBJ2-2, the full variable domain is DSGVTQTPKHLITATGQRVTLRCSPRSGDLSVYWYQQSLDQGLQFLIQYYNGEERAKGNILERFSAQQFPDLHSELNLSSLELGDSALYFCASSGSGVNTGELFFGEGSRLTVL.

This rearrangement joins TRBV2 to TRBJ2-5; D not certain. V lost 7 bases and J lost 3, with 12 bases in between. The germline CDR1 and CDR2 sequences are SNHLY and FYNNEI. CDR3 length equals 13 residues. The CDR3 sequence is CASKLIGKETQYF. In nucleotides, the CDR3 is TGTGCCAGCAAATTGATAGGAAAAGAGACCCAGTACTTC.

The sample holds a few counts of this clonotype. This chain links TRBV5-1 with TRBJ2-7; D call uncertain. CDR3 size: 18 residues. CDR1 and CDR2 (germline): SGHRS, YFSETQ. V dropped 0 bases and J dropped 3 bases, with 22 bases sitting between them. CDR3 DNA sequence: TGCGCCAGCAGCTTGGGTGGGTTACCGTTGGAGATCCACTACGAGCAGTACTTC. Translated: CASSLGGLPLEIHYEQYF.

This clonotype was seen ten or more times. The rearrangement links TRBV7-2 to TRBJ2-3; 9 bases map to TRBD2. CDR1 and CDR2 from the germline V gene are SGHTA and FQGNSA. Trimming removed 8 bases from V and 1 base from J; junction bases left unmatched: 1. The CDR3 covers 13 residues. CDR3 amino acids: CASRGGGTDTQYF. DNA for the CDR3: TGTGCCAGCCGCGGGGGGGGCACAGATACGCAGTATTTT.

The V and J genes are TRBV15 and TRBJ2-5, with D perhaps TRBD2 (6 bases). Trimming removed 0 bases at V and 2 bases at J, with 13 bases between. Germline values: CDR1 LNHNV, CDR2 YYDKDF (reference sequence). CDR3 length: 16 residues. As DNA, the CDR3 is TGTGCCACCAGCAGAGATCGTGGGACTCAACAAGAGACCCAGTACTTC. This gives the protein CATSRDRGTQQETQYF.

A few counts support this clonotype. Here the CDR3 reads CASSPQTSGRAANEQFF. DNA for the CDR3: TGTGCCAGCAGCCCTCAGACTAGCGGGAGGGCCGCCAATGAGCAGTTCTTC. The chain carries TRBV14 and TRBJ2-1; 14 bases agree with TRBD2. After removal of 4 bases from V and 6 bases from J, the junction contained 8 bases not matched to a gene. CDR1 and CDR2 from the germline V gene are SGHDN and FVKESK. CDR3 length equals 17 residues.

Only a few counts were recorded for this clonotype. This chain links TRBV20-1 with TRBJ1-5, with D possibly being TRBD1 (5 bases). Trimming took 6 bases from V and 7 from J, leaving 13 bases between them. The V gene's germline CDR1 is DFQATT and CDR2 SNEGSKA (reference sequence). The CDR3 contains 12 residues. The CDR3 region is CSAPGGGQPQHF. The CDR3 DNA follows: TGCAGTGCGCCGGGGGGAGGACAGCCCCAGCATTTT.

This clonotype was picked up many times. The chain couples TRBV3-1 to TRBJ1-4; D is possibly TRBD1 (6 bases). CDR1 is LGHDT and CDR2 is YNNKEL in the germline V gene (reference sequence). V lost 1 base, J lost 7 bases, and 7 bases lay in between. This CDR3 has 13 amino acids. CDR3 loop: CASSQVGGEKLFF. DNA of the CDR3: TGTGCCAGCAGCCAAGTAGGGGGTGAAAAACTGTTTTTT. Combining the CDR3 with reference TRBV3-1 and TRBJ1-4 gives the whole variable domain DTAVSQTPKYLVTQMGNDKSIKCEQNLGHDTMYWYKQDSKKFLKIMFSYNNKELIINETVPNRFSPKSPDKAHLNLHINSLELGDSAVYFCASSQVGGEKLFFGSGTQLSVL.

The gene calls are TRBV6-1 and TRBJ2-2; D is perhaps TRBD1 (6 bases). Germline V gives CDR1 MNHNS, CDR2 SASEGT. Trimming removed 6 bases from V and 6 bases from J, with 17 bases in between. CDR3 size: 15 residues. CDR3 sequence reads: CASSNRVQAAGELFF. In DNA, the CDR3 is TGTGCCAGCAGCAACAGGGTTCAGGCAGCCGGGGAGCTGTTTTTT.

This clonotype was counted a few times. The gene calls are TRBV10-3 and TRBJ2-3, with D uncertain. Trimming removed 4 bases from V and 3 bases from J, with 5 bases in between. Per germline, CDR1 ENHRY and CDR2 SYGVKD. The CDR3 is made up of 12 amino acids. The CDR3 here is CAISGGTDTQYF. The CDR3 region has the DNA TGTGCCATCAGTGGGGGAACAGATACGCAGTATTTT.